This T cell receptor (beta chain) stems from a study of control samples from healthy donors and cancer patients. Using immunoSEQ multiplex PCR, the repertoire was profiled, and TCRdb retains in-frame clones only, with some absent. The sample contains roughly 150,000 clones, 75% to 90% of which appear only once. The CDR3 totals 13 residues. Germline CDR1 MNHEY, CDR2 SVGAGI. The germline V and J ends were trimmed by 9 bases and 4 bases, with 16 bases remaining between them. This sequence joins TRBV6-5 and TRBJ2-7, with D hard to call. Sequenced input: blood. The TCR was taken from a man under 40 in good health. The CDR3 protein is CASIGSGSYEQYF. In DNA, the CDR3 is TGTGCCAGTATAGGGTCTGGGTCGTACGAGCAGTACTTC.